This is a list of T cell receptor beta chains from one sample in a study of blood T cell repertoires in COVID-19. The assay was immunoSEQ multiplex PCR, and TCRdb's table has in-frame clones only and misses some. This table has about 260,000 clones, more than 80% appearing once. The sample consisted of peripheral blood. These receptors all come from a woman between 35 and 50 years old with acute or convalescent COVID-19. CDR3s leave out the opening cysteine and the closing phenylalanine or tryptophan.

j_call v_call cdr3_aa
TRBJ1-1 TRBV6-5 ASSFKTGTMNTEAF
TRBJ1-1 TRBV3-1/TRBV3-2 ASSQGPTALNTEAF
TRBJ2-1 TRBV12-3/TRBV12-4 ASSFDTDNEQF
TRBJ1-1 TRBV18 ASSLPSDDAF
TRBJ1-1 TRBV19 ASRGALNTEAF
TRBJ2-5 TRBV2 ASRRLAGEETQY
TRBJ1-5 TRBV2 ASREELNQPQH
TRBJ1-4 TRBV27 ASSPTLAGRNEKLF
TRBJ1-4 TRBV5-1 ASSLADRGINEKLF
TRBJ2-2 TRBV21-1 ASSRQGSLGSGELF
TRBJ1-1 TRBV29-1 SVSQTGKSNTEAF
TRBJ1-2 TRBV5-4 ASSLLAQGYT
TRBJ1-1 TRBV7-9 ASALGLSYTEAF
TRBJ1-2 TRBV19 ASSIGRRDGGYT
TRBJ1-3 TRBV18 ASSPYQLSSGNTIY
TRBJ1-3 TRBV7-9 ASSPEGQLISGNTIY
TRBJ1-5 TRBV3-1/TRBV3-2 ASSQAVLKQPQH
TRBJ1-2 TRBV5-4 ASSGTNPNGYT
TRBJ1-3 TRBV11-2 ASSLAGGGNTIY
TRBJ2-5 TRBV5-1 ASSVQETQY
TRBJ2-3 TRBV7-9 ASSPTGTDTQY
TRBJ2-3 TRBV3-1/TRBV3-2 ASSHYSGGRRTQY